This T cell receptor (beta chain) was documented in a study of blood T cell repertoires in COVID-19 (dated by TCRdb to 2018 to 2021). Concerning the study at large: Collaborator samples came from the United States, Italy and Spain and covered acute and convalescent phases of COVID-19. Samples came from the ongoing ImmuneRACE study (first 160 participants) plus 1,254 subjects from 6 global collaborators. The dataset comprised deeply sampled blood TCRbeta repertoires from subjects exposed to, actively infected with, or recovered from COVID-19. The repertoires were released in a freely available public database meant as a resource for research on the immune response to SARS-CoV-2. Sample metadata almost always included a de-identified subject ID, COVID-19 status, age in years and sex. The prospective study material was composed of cDNA or gDNA derived from T cells, B-cell-depleted T cells, or PBMCs. HLA class I and class II types, where available, came from metadata supplied by the sample provider rather than from assay-based typing. Overall study outcomes, separate from this receptor: How much clinical and demographic metadata was included differed by source and by participant, and the metadata was provided uncurated.

TCRbeta CDR3 regions were amplified from genomic DNA by means of the immunoSEQ Assay, a bias-controlled multiplex PCR. Per the authors' processing: Within the assay, amplification of reference gene primers was used to estimate how many nucleated cells each sample contained. To quantify the absolute abundance of each unique TCRbeta CDR3 rearrangement, sequence reads were collapsed and filtered. For each sample, productive Simpson clonality was calculated by taking the square root of Simpson's diversity index across productive rearrangements. In TCRdb, the immuneACCESS table is reduced to in-frame sequences with V and J assigned. These tables do not hold every clone; where another copy was compared, an unresolved V gene accounts for under half, and the others remain unexplained. V, J and clone size derive from that table, while D and trimming were established from the DNA sequence. The sample yields roughly 270,000 clones; 75% to 90% were counted once. Jointly, the top ten make up 2.5% to 3% of the sample.

A note on this clone: Its specific antigen is unknown. No clone much larger than this one lies a single base away; base qualities are absent.

In the prospective study, participants were 18 to 89 years old, resided in 24 geographic areas of the United States, and were enrolled through a virtual design. In the prospective study, cohorts were assigned on the basis of participant-reported clinical history obtained from a screening survey and a study questionnaire. ImmuneRACE Cohort 3 recovered participants were defined by two consecutive negative NP/OP PCR tests, healthcare professional clearance, or symptom resolution. In the prospective study, mobile phlebotomists collected whole blood, serum and a nasopharyngeal or oropharyngeal swab from each participant. Additional blood draws and questionnaires over an approximately two-month period could optionally be provided by prospective study participants. Blood samples from the prospective study were shipped frozen or at room temperature prior to DNA extraction. This clonotype originated in a woman aged 50 to 60 who had recovered from COVID-19. The sequenced material came from PBMCs or T cells enriched from blood (not recorded which).

The DNA sequence follows: TGTGCCAGCAGTTTTGACAGCAGCTACGAGCAGTACTTC. It translates as CASSFDSSYEQYF. This chain joins TRBV7-2 to TRBJ2-7, with a tentative D gene TRBD1 over 5 matching bases. The germline V gene yields SGHTA for CDR1 and FQGNSA for CDR2. Between the V and J ends, shortened by 6 bases and 3 bases respectively, the junction contains 12 bases. The CDR3 sequence holds 13 residues, the cysteine and phenylalanine included. Of all the DNA, just the CDR3 is kept, 39 bases in frame from base 1.